Below are 2 T cell receptor beta chains sequenced from a single sample in a study of T cell responses to AZD1222 COVID-19 vaccine. Method: immunoSEQ multiplex PCR; TCRdb's copy keeps in-frame clones and lacks some. The table lists roughly 120,000 clones, approximately 86% of them singletons. The sample consisted of peripheral blood, taken on day 0 of AZD1222 vaccination. Every receptor here comes from an adult in good health.

This rearrangement joins TRBV30 to TRBJ1-5; D call uncertain. Germline loops: CDR1 GTSNPN, CDR2 SVGIG (reference sequence). V was cut by 4 bases and J by 0 bases, with 13 bases left in between. The CDR3 runs to 15 residues. CDR3 residues: CAWNPGGYSNQPQHF. DNA for the CDR3: TGTGCCTGGAATCCAGGAGGCTATAGCAATCAGCCCCAGCATTTT.

This rearrangement joins TRBV19 to TRBJ1-4; D is perhaps TRBD1 (5 bases). Germline V gives CDR1 LNHDA, CDR2 SQIVND (reference sequence). The V end was cut by 5 bases, the J end by 4 bases, with 17 bases between. The CDR3 runs 16 residues. As DNA, the CDR3 is TGTGCCAGTAGTTCGAGACCGGGACGGAGTAATGAAAAACTGTTTTTT. It is translated as CASSSRPGRSNEKLFF. The full variable domain, its missing parts supplied by reference TRBV19 and TRBJ1-4, is DGGITQSPKYLFRKEGQNVTLSCEQNLNHDAMYWYRQDPGQGLRLIYYSQIVNDFQKGDIAEGYSVSREKKESFPLTVTSAQKNPTAFYLCASSSRPGRSNEKLFFGSGTQLSVL.